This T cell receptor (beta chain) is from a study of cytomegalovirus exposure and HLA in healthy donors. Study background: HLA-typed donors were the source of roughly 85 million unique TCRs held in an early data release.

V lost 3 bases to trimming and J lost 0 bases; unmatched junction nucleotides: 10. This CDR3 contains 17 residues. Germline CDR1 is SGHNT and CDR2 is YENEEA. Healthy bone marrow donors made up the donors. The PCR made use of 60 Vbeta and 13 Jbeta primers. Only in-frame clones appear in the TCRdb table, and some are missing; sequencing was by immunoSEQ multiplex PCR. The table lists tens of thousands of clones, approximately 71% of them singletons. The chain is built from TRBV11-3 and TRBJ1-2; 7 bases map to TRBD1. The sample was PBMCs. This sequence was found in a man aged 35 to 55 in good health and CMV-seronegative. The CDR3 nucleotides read TGTGCCAGCAGCTTCAGGGACAGAGTCAAAGCTAACTATGGCTACACCTTC. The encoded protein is CASSFRDRVKANYGYTF.